The clone carrying this TCR beta chain was seen only once. Germline CDR1 and CDR2: MNHNY and SVGAGI (reference sequence). V gave up 7 bases and J gave up 0 bases, with 15 bases separating them. The CDR3 has 15 residues. In the PCR, 60 Vbeta and 13 Jbeta primers were used. TCRdb keeps only in-frame clones here, not all; method: immunoSEQ multiplex PCR. The sample has more than 110,000 clones; just under 85% are singletons. This sample stems from a study of cytomegalovirus exposure and HLA in healthy donors. Specimen: PBMCs. The chain employs TRBV6-6 and TRBJ1-1; D call uncertain. This receptor was obtained from a man aged 25-40 years in good health and CMV-seropositive. CDR3 loop: CASTPQAAVNTEAFF. The CDR3 DNA reads as TGTGCCAGCACTCCCCAGGCAGCCGTGAACACTGAAGCTTTCTTT.